This T cell receptor (beta chain) was obtained from a study of shared clonotypes between healthy human individuals. The germline V and J ends were trimmed by 7 bases and 2 bases, with 17 bases remaining between them. CDR1 SNHLY and CDR2 FYNNEI come from the germline V gene. This CDR3 is built from 15 residues. Repertoires were generated with immunoSEQ multiplex PCR, while TCRdb's copy carries only in-frame clones and drops some. This sample has under 600,000 clones, with around 80% found just once. The TCR was taken from a woman aged 40 to 55 in good health. Some clones in this sample may be carry-over from other donors' samples. Source material: PBMCs. V usage is TRBV2 and J usage is TRBJ2-5; a weak D match, TRBD2 (5 bases). CDR3 residues: CASTGSSGIQETQYF. The CDR3 DNA follows: TGTGCCAGCACCGGGTCTTCGGGGATTCAAGAGACCCAGTACTTC.